This passage covers 3 T cell receptor beta chains from one sample sequenced in a study of early T cells in non-severe SARS-CoV-2 infection. Via MiXCR, TCRdb re-called the 5' RACE reads, giving one row per CDR3 protein. This sample yields 85,000 to 100,000 distinct CDR3 sequences, of which roughly 9.6% are seen a single time; approximately 5% belongs to the top ten. The material sequenced was whole blood. Source of these receptors: an adult who was a healthcare worker with PCR-confirmed SARS-CoV-2 infection or an uninfected control (not recorded which).

This clonotype was seen a few times. V gene TRBV5-1 combines with J gene TRBJ2-3, with D hard to call. V gave up 4 bases and J gave up 1 base, with 10 bases separating them. The CDR3 covers 14 residues. Germline V gene data show CDR1 as SGHRS and CDR2 as YFSETQ. The CDR3 sequence: CASSTLQGTDTQYF. The CDR3 nucleotides are TGCGCCAGCAGCACTTTACAAGGCACAGATACGCAGTATTTT.

This clonotype was detected ten times or more. The V call is TRBV7-2, the J call TRBJ2-1; 10 nucleotides agree with TRBD2. Looked up from germline, CDR1 is SGHTA and CDR2 is FQGNSA. This CDR3 has 15 amino acids. V lost 5 bases, J lost 4 bases, and 5 bases stayed unmatched. The CDR3 bases are TGTGCCAGCAGCCCTCTAGCGGGGGTTTACAATGAGCAGTTCTTC. This sequence encodes CASSPLAGVYNEQFF.

This clonotype was recorded at least ten times. The V gene is TRBV2, the J gene TRBJ2-5, with TRBD2 matching over 7 bases. J gave up 9 bases and V 6 bases, and 4 bases lay outside the gene matches. Germline CDR1 SNHLY, CDR2 FYNNEI. The CDR3 is made up of 11 amino acids. CDR3 protein: CASRGGTPQYF. For the CDR3, the DNA is TGTGCCAGCAGGGGAGGGACTCCCCAGTACTTC. The full variable domain, rest sourced from reference TRBV2 and TRBJ2-5, is EPEVTQTPSHQVTQMGQEVILRCVPISNHLYFYWYRQILGQKVEFLVSFYNNEISEKSEIFDDQFSVERPDGSNFTLKIRSTKLEDSAMYFCASRGGTPQYFGPGTRLLVL.